A selection of T cell receptor beta chains follows, all from one sample in a study of blood T cells in healthy people across ages. Each CDR3 protein is one row after TCRdb ran MiXCR on the 5' RACE reads. This sample yields 1.5 million to 2 million distinct CDR3 sequences, of which 28% are seen a single time; approximately 7.7% belongs to the top ten. The material sequenced was blood. Every receptor here comes from a woman aged 25 to 39 in good health. Each CDR3 is given with its conserved first and last residue. The order of the fields is clone size, V gene, J gene, D gene, CDR3 protein, CDR3 DNA. A D gene is named only where the DNA matches it firmly. Clone size is shown for a subset of rows, as once, few, many or a class of expanded clone.

>many|TRBV29-1|TRBJ2-3|-
CSVHLFETQYF
TGCAGCGTCCACCTATTCGAGACGCAGTATTTT
>-|TRBV20-1|TRBJ2-5|-
CSAIDRTQETQYF
TGCAGTGCGATAGACAGGACTCAAGAGACCCAGTACTTC
>-|TRBV7-6|TRBJ2-7|-
CASSSVPDGDYEQYF
TGTGCCAGCAGCTCAGTCCCGGACGGAGACTACGAGCAGTACTTC
>-|TRBV29-1|TRBJ1-3|-
CSVDHWEPSGNTIYF
TGCAGCGTTGATCACTGGGAACCCTCTGGAAACACCATATATTTT
>few|TRBV7-2|TRBJ2-1|TRBD2
CASSLVGTSLPNEQFF
TGTGCCAGCAGCTTAGTTGGGACTAGCCTTCCCAATGAGCAGTTCTTC
>many|TRBV3-1|TRBJ2-7|TRBD2
CASSQYSRGYTYEQYF
TGTGCCAGCAGCCAATACTCGCGGGGGTATACGTACGAGCAGTACTTC
>-|TRBV3-1|TRBJ2-5|-
CASSQENQRTDFLGAMTQYF
TGTGCCAGCAGCCAAGAAAATCAGAGGACAGATTTTTTGGGTGCCATGACCCAGTACTTC
>many|TRBV20-1|TRBJ1-2|-
CSARDALRAGNWGYTF
TGCAGTGCTAGAGATGCCCTAAGAGCGGGCAACTGGGGCTACACCTTC
>-|TRBV20-1|TRBJ1-1|-
CSAPGSFF
TGCAGTGCGCCCGGAAGTTTCTTT
>-|TRBV7-2|TRBJ2-7|-
CASSPLALRIYEQYF
TGTGCCAGCAGTCCCCTAGCGCTCCGAATCTACGAGCAGTACTTC
>few|TRBV7-2|TRBJ2-7|-
CASSLGLYRAYEQYF
TGTGCCAGCAGCTTAGGCTTGTACAGGGCTTACGAGCAGTACTTC
>-|TRBV20-1|TRBJ2-3|-
CSARGFDSTDTQYF
TGCAGTGCTAGAGGTTTCGACAGCACAGATACGCAGTATTTT
>few|TRBV6-2/TRBV6-3|TRBJ2-1|-
CAARWAKPNNNEQFF
TGTGCCGCGAGGTGGGCCAAACCGAATAACAATGAGCAGTTCTTC
>-|TRBV7-9|TRBJ2-7|TRBD2
CASSRHRGLASYEQYF
TGTGCCAGCAGCCGACACAGGGGACTAGCTTCCTACGAGCAGTACTTC
>few|TRBV12-3/TRBV12-4|TRBJ1-5|-
CASSSLWTEGSNQPQHF
TGTGCCAGCAGTTCACTATGGACAGAGGGGAGCAATCAGCCCCAGCATTTT
>few|TRBV9|TRBJ2-5|TRBD1
CASSADGQVQETQYF
TGTGCCAGCAGCGCAGACGGACAGGTCCAAGAGACCCAGTACTTC
>-|TRBV5-1|TRBJ1-5|TRBD1
CASSTGQANQPQHF
TGCGCCAGCAGCACCGGACAGGCCAATCAGCCCCAGCATTTT
>-|TRBV10-1|TRBJ2-1|TRBD2
CASSTGTSGGAYNEQFF
TGCGCCAGCAGTACCGGGACTAGCGGGGGGGCTTACAATGAGCAGTTCTTC
>-|TRBV6-2/TRBV6-3|TRBJ2-1|TRBD1
CASSSAGQGEFF
TGTGCCAGCAGTTCCGCTGGACAGGGAGAGTTCTTC
>-|TRBV5-6|TRBJ2-1|TRBD2
CASSFASGRANEQFF
TGTGCCAGCAGCTTCGCTAGCGGGAGGGCAAATGAGCAGTTCTTC
>many|TRBV6-5|TRBJ1-2|-
CASSYLQGPNYGYTF
TGTGCCAGCAGTTACTTACAGGGTCCGAACTATGGCTACACCTTC
>-|TRBV11-3|TRBJ2-2|-
CASSLAGGPSTGELFF
TGTGCCAGCAGCTTAGCTGGGGGGCCGAGCACCGGGGAGCTGTTTTTT
>-|TRBV28|TRBJ2-5|-
CASRGPTETQYF
TGTGCCAGCAGAGGACCAACCGAGACCCAGTACTTC
>many|TRBV20-1|TRBJ2-5|-
CSARDETQYF
TGCAGTGCCAGAGACGAGACCCAGTACTTC
>-|TRBV7-2|TRBJ1-2|TRBD1
CASSSRQGTGYTF
TGTGCCAGCAGCTCCCGACAGGGAACTGGCTACACCTTC
>many|TRBV4-3|TRBJ2-1|TRBD1
CASSRSIGDRDYNEQFF
TGCGCCAGCAGCCGGAGTATCGGGGACAGGGATTACAATGAGCAGTTCTTC
>-|TRBV11-2|TRBJ2-7|-
CASSSPGTQSYEQYF
TGTGCCAGCAGCTCCCCCGGGACACAATCCTACGAGCAGTACTTC
>few|TRBV2|TRBJ2-7|-
CASRGLTGHSEQYF
TGTGCCAGCAGGGGTCTAACCGGGCATAGCGAGCAGTACTTC